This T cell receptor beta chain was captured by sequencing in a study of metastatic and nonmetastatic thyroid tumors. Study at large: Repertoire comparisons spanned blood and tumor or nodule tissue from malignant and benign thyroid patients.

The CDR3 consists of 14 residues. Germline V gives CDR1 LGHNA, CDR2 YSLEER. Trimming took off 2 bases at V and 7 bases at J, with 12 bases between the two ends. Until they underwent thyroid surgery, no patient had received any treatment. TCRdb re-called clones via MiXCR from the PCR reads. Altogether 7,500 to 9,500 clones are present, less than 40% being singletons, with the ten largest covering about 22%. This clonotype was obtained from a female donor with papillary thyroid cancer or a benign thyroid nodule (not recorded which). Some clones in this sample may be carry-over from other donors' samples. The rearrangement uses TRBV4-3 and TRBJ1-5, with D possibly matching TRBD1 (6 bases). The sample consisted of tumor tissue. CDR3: CASSQNRDAQPQHF. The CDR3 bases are TGCGCCAGCAGCCAAAACAGGGACGCGCAGCCCCAGCATTTT.